These 9 T cell receptor beta chains originate from one sample sequenced in a study of glioma-infiltrating T cells. The iRepertoire nested amplicon-rescue multiplex PCR amplified TCR alpha and beta CDR3s from RNA. TCRdb recomputed calls from the multiplex PCR reads with MiXCR, one row per CDR3 protein. In the table there are 85,000 to 110,000 distinct CDR3 sequences, 29% of which are singletons. The specimen sequenced was glioma tissue, nonneoplastic brain tissue, or PBMCs (not recorded which). The source is a human donor with low-grade glioma or glioblastoma, undergoing nonglioma brain surgery, or in good health (not recorded which).

Only one count was recorded for this clonotype. This may arise from a read error, as a much more abundant clone is one base away. The CDR3 carries no conserved terminal phenylalanine or tryptophan, so it likely arises from a read error. The gene calls are TRBV7-2 and TRBJ1-1; unclear D gene. V was clipped by 0 bases and J by 0 bases, with 8 bases between them. The CDR3 is 15 residues long. Looked up from germline, CDR1 is SGHTA and CDR2 is FQGNSA. The CDR3 DNA reads TGTGCCAGCAGCTTAGCGGCCGCTATGAACACTGAAGCTTTCCTT. Amino acids: CASSLAAAMNTEAFL.

This clonotype occurred a few times. Compared with germline, one end of the junction differs, possibly owing to a read error. The gene calls are TRBV7-7 and TRBJ2-7; 8 bases are shared with TRBD1. Germline CDR1 SSHAT, CDR2 FNYEAQ (reference sequence). The CDR3 has 15 residues. The chain's CDR3 is CASSLGTGATYEQYF. CDR3 DNA sequence: TGTGCTAGCAGCTTAGGGACAGGTGCAACCTACGAGCAGTACTTC.

This clonotype has a count of ten or more. The chain's CDR3 is CASSLGQGAPGYTF. The CDR3 DNA is TGTGCCAGCAGCCTCGGACAGGGGGCGCCTGGCTACACCTTC. The chain couples TRBV3-1 to TRBJ1-2; 11 bases fit TRBD1. J gave up 7 bases and V 4 bases, and 5 bases lay outside the gene matches. The length of the CDR3 is 14 residues. The germline CDR1 and CDR2 sequences are LGHDT and YNNKEL (reference sequence).

This clonotype was recorded at least ten times. This CDR3 reads CASSSPLRRANYGYTF. The CDR3 DNA is TGTGCCAGCAGTTCCCCCCTACGACGGGCTAACTATGGCTACACCTTC. The V call is TRBV28, the J call TRBJ1-2; D gene ambiguous. The CDR3 is 16 residues long. Per the germline V gene, CDR1 is MDHEN and CDR2 is SYDVKM. Trimming cost V 4 bases and J 0 bases, with 15 bases left between them.

The rearrangement joins TRBV29-1 to TRBJ1-2; tentative D call: TRBD1 (5 bases). In germline, CDR1 is SQVTM, CDR2 ANQGSEA. The CDR3 is 12 amino acids. Trimming removed 6 bases from V and 3 bases from J, with 11 bases in between. The CDR3 reads CSVVQGDYGYTF. Here the CDR3 DNA reads TGCAGCGTGGTCCAGGGTGACTATGGCTACACCTTC. The full variable domain, completed using reference TRBV29-1 and TRBJ1-2, is SAVISQKPSRDICQRGTSLTIQCQVDSQVTMMFWYRQQPGQSLTLIATANQGSEATYESGFVIDKFPISRPNLTFSTLTVSNMSPEDSSIYLCSVVQGDYGYTFGSGTRLTVV.

This clonotype is a singleton in its sample. V is TRBV7-8 and J is TRBJ2-1; 7 positions match TRBD2. With V trimmed by 0 bases and J by 3 bases, 2 bases remained unmatched. This CDR3 is 15 amino acids long. Germline V gives CDR1 SGHVS, CDR2 FQNEAQ. The CDR3 is CASSLAAGCYNEQFF. The CDR3 nucleotides read TGTGCCAGCAGCTTAGCAGCGGGATGCTACAATGAGCAGTTCTTC. The complete variable domain, with remaining parts taken from reference TRBV7-8 and TRBJ2-1, reads GAGVSQSPRYKVAKRGQDVALRCDPISGHVSLFWYQQALGQGPEFLTYFQNEAQLDKSGLPSDRFFAERPEGSVSTLKIQRTQQEDSAVYLCASSLAAGCYNEQFFGPGTRLTVL.

Many counts were recorded for this clonotype. V usage is TRBV28 and J usage is TRBJ2-3; 7 bases match TRBD2. The CDR3 runs 14 residues. Germline V gene lookup returns CDR1 MDHEN and CDR2 SYDVKM. V lost 5 bases and J lost 1; bases outside the gene matches: 3. CDR3 sequence (DNA): TGTGCCAGCAGTCGGGGGGATCGCACAGATACGCAGTATTTT. It codes for CASSRGDRTDTQYF.

This clonotype was found once. This may come from a read error, since a much larger clone is one base off. The chain joins TRBV29-1 to TRBJ2-2, with a weak D call TRBD2 (5 bases). V gave up 3 bases and J gave up 6 bases, with 8 bases separating them. Germline CDR1 reads SQVTM; CDR2 reads ANQGSEA. There are 12 residues in the CDR3. The CDR3 DNA is TGCAGCGTTGAGGGGAGCTCCGGGGAGCTGTTTTTT. Its protein product is CSVEGSSGELFF.

This clonotype was seen ten or more times. This chain joins TRBV20-1 and TRBJ2-3; 11 positions agree with TRBD2. The germline gives CDR1 DFQATT, CDR2 SNEGSKA (reference sequence). Losses at the gene ends were 0 bases for V and 6 bases for J; bases not matched to a gene: 2. The CDR3 spans 14 residues. The CDR3 bases are TGCAGTGCTAGAGATAGCGGGGGGGACGATACGCAGTATTTT. Its protein is CSARDSGGDDTQYF.